In its sample, the clone carrying this T cell receptor beta chain was seen many times. These data come from a study of neurological immune-mediated disorders. The CDR3 sequence is 12 residues long. Per germline, CDR1 MNHEY and CDR2 SVGEGT. Losses at the gene ends were 10 bases for V and 5 bases for J; bases not matched to a gene: 7. Time point noted: longitudinal time-point 2. For the unsorted libraries, 2 million PBMCs stored at -80 C served as input. Every sequencing run produced over 160 million TCR-beta sequences that came from 15-18 subjects. TCRdb recomputed calls from the 5' RACE reads with MiXCR, one row per CDR3 protein. Of roughly 45,000 distinct CDR3 sequences listed, roughly 14% are singletons.

The clonotype comes from a male donor with HTLV-1-associated myelopathy (HAM/TSP). The rearrangement links TRBV6-2 or TRBV6-3 to TRBJ2-5; 7 positions match TRBD1. The sample comprised PBMCs. Written as DNA, the CDR3 is TGTGCCATATCGGGACAGAGGGAGACCCAGTACTTC. Its protein is CAISGQRETQYF.